The text below deals with one T cell receptor beta chain. Germline CDR1 and CDR2: LNHDA and SQIVND (reference sequence). CDR3 length equals 16 residues. The trim removed 2 bases at V and 8 bases at J, leaving 10 bases unmatched. The sample is drawn from a study of blood T cell repertoires in COVID-19. Sequencing used immunoSEQ multiplex PCR; TCRdb keeps in-frame clones, though not all of them. The sample yields over 80,000 clones, roughly 86% seen once. The chain couples TRBV19 to TRBJ1-4; 8 bases align to TRBD1. Sequencing was performed on peripheral blood. The receptor was derived from a human donor in a cohort sampled during active COVID-19. The CDR3 DNA follows: TGTGCCAGTAGTATACTAGTGGGACAGGAGAGCGAAAAACTGTTTTTT. Its translation: CASSILVGQESEKLFF.